This is a list of T cell receptor beta chains from one sample in a study of blood T cells in healthy people across ages. TCRdb called the 5' RACE reads again in MiXCR, with one record for every CDR3 protein. The sample includes about 1.7 million distinct CDR3 sequences, 28% of them seen just once. Sequencing input: blood. These receptors were obtained from a woman aged 25-40 years in good health. CDR3s include the opening cysteine and the closing phenylalanine or tryptophan. Fields, in order: D gene, J gene, clone size, V gene, CDR3 DNA, CDR3 protein. A D gene is named only where the DNA matches it firmly. Clone sizes are given selectively: once, few, many, or a class where the clone is expanded.

D: -; J: TRBJ2-7; size: -; V: TRBV5-1; DNA: TGCGCCAGCAGCGTAGGACAGATCTCCTACGAGCAGTACTTC; CDR3: CASSVGQISYEQYF
D: -; J: TRBJ2-7; size: -; V: TRBV14; DNA: TGTGCCAGCAGCCAGAGTCCGCTCTACGAGCAGTACTTC; CDR3: CASSQSPLYEQYF
D: -; J: TRBJ2-7; size: -; V: TRBV7-2; DNA: TGTGCCAGCAGCCCCGAGAACTTC; CDR3: CASSPENF
D: -; J: TRBJ1-1; size: once; V: TRBV7-6; DNA: TGTGCCAGCAGCTTAGCATGGGATGGGGGTAACTCTGAAGCTTTCTTT; CDR3: CASSLAWDGGNSEAFF
D: -; J: TRBJ1-2; size: -; V: TRBV6-6; DNA: TGTGCCAGCAGTTACCCAGTGGGGCCCGGCTACACCTTC; CDR3: CASSYPVGPGYTF
D: TRBD2; J: TRBJ2-1; size: few; V: TRBV20-1; DNA: TGCAGTGCTCGCGCTAGCGGGGTATATTACAATGAGCAGTTCTTC; CDR3: CSARASGVYYNEQFF
D: -; J: TRBJ2-2; size: few; V: TRBV24-1; DNA: TGTGCCACCAGTGATCCCGGGGACGCCGGGGAGCTGTTTTTT; CDR3: CATSDPGDAGELFF
D: -; J: TRBJ1-5; size: -; V: TRBV5-6; DNA: TGTGCCAGCAGCGTGGACGATCAGCCCCAGCATTTT; CDR3: CASSVDDQPQHF
D: -; J: TRBJ2-2; size: -; V: TRBV6-6; DNA: TGTGCCAGCAGACCCCGGGCCTTGAACACCGGGGAGCTGTTTTTT; CDR3: CASRPRALNTGELFF
D: TRBD2; J: TRBJ2-3; size: many; V: TRBV11-3; DNA: TGTGCCAGCAGCTTACGGGGGGGCCAAGCAGATACGCAGTATTTT; CDR3: CASSLRGGQADTQYF
D: -; J: TRBJ2-4; size: -; V: TRBV21-1; DNA: TGTGCCAGCAGCGGGCGGACACCCTCTCTAGCCAAAAACATTCAGTACTTC; CDR3: CASSGRTPSLAKNIQYF
D: TRBD1; J: TRBJ2-7; size: once; V: TRBV5-1; DNA: TGCGCCAGCAGCTGGGGGACAGCCAAAAACTACGAGCAGTACTTC; CDR3: CASSWGTAKNYEQYF
D: -; J: TRBJ1-1; size: once; V: TRBV5-1; DNA: TGCGCCAGCAGCTTAAAGGAGACTGAAGCTTTCTTT; CDR3: CASSLKETEAFF
D: -; J: TRBJ2-6; size: many; V: TRBV6-1; DNA: TGTGCCAGCATGATGGGCTCTGGGGCCAACGTCCTGACTTTC; CDR3: CASMMGSGANVLTF
D: TRBD2; J: TRBJ2-1; size: -; V: TRBV24-1; DNA: TGTGCCACCAGTGCTAGCGGGAGGAGTAATGAGCAGTTCTTC; CDR3: CATSASGRSNEQFF
D: -; J: TRBJ1-6; size: -; V: TRBV6-5; DNA: TGTGCCAGCAGTTCAGGGAAAGGGAATTCACCCCTCCACTTT; CDR3: CASSSGKGNSPLHF
D: -; J: TRBJ2-4; size: few; V: TRBV20-1; DNA: TGCAGTGCTAGGGACGTGGTCCCGGAGCAGTACTTC; CDR3: CSARDVVPEQYF
D: -; J: TRBJ2-6; size: few; V: TRBV7-9; DNA: TGTGCCAGCAGCCATCGCCGCAGGGACCTCTCTGGGACCAACGTCCTGACTTTC; CDR3: CASSHRRRDLSGTNVLTF
D: -; J: TRBJ2-1; size: few; V: TRBV12-3/TRBV12-4; DNA: TGTGCCAGCAGCTCCGGGACTGCTCCAGAGGAGCAGTTCTTC; CDR3: CASSSGTAPEEQFF
D: -; J: TRBJ2-3; size: -; V: TRBV13; DNA: TGTGCCAGCAGCTTAGCCCTAGGGGGAATGGTTGATACGCAGTATTTT; CDR3: CASSLALGGMVDTQYF
D: TRBD1; J: TRBJ1-2; size: -; V: TRBV9; DNA: TGTGCCAGCAGCGGGGGACAGGGGGCTGGCTATGGCTACACCTTC; CDR3: CASSGGQGAGYGYTF
D: -; J: TRBJ1-2; size: -; V: TRBV12-3/TRBV12-4; DNA: TGTGCCAGCAGCCCGCAGGAGATCGCGCTCCCGCATATCCTTTATGGCTACACCTTC; CDR3: CASSPQEIALPHILYGYTF